Below, one T cell receptor beta chain is given with its context. The target antigen is unknown. This entry comes from a study of regulatory T cells in long-lasting Graves disease. The time point is: persistent/refractory GD, antithyroid drugs over 5 years with positive TRAb. The TCR library was made from RNA extracted from PBMCs. The peripheral blood volume drawn was around 10 milliliters, and it was collected into EDTA tubes. According to the study, TCR beta libraries were built with iRepertoire HTBI primers and CDR3-region Arm-PCR. Methods used by the authors: Among the samples, roughly 65 TRBV and about 15 TRBJ segments were identified. TCRdb analysed the multiplex PCR reads with MiXCR anew, one entry per CDR3 protein. What appears here as the V and J calls and clone size reflects TCRdb's work, not the paper's. The sample yields about 470,000 distinct CDR3 sequences, roughly 20% seen once. The study's findings and limits: Persistent patients shared more public clonotypes (roughly 3,000) than newly diagnosed patients (966).

The CDR3 covers 14 residues. Germline V lookup: CDR1 SGHAT, CDR2 FQDESV (reference sequence). Trimming cost V 3 bases and J 5 bases, with 13 bases left between them. V is TRBV11-1 and J is TRBJ1-1; D might be TRBD1 (6 bases). The source material was peripheral blood mononuclear cells (PBMCs), sampled when the disease was refractory, from a patient treated with antithyroid drugs. The clonotype was recovered from a female donor with Graves disease. CDR3 sequence (DNA): TGTGCCAGCAGCTTGGGGGCAGGGGTTACTGAAGCTTTCTTT. This encodes CASSLGAGVTEAFF.